This is a list of T cell receptor beta chains from one sample in a study of blood T cell repertoires in COVID-19. Data came from immunoSEQ multiplex PCR; TCRdb stores just in-frame clones and leaves some out. The sample holds some 130,000 clones, roughly 80% seen once. Sample: peripheral blood. Receptors were obtained from a man in his 60s with acute or convalescent COVID-19. Each CDR3 is given with its conserved first and last residue. Each record gives: D gene, V gene, J gene, clone size, CDR3 DNA, CDR3 protein. A D gene is named only where the DNA matches it firmly. The size field is filled for only some rows; it gives once, few, many or a size class.

>TRBD2|TRBV7-9|TRBJ2-7|NA
TGTGCCAGCAGCCAAAGGACTAGCGGAACCTTAGTATCCTTCTACGAGCAGTACTTC
CASSQRTSGTLVSFYEQYF
>NA|TRBV3-1/TRBV3-2|TRBJ2-7|NA
TGTGCCAGCAGCCAAGTTACAGAATCCTACGAGCAGTACTTC
CASSQVTESYEQYF
>NA|TRBV6-2/TRBV6-3|TRBJ1-1|NA
TGTGCCAGCAGTTACTCCGGGGTCACTGAAGCTTTCTTT
CASSYSGVTEAFF
>NA|TRBV3-1/TRBV3-2|TRBJ2-5|NA
TGTGCCAGCAGCCAGGGGAGACTAGTAGAGACCCAGTACTTC
CASSQGRLVETQYF
>NA|TRBV3-1/TRBV3-2|TRBJ2-3|NA
TGTGCCAGCAGCCAAGACAGGGGTAACACAGATACGCAGTATTTT
CASSQDRGNTDTQYF
>NA|TRBV21-1|TRBJ2-4|NA
TGTGCCAGCAGCTACCCTAGCGGGGGGGCCAAGAGGTACATTCAGTACTTC
CASSYPSGGAKRYIQYF
>NA|TRBV5-6|TRBJ2-7|NA
TGTGCCAGCAGCTTGAGGGACTCCCTCTACGAGCAGTACTTC
CASSLRDSLYEQYF
>NA|TRBV5-6|TRBJ1-2|NA
TGTGCCAGCAGCTTGGGGCGGGAAGACTATGGCTACACCTTC
CASSLGREDYGYTF
>TRBD1|TRBV3-1/TRBV3-2|TRBJ1-2|NA
TGTGCCAGCAGCCAAGGACAGGGGGACGGCTACACCTTC
CASSQGQGDGYTF
>NA|TRBV19|TRBJ2-3|few
TGTGCCAGTAGTATAGGGGCGGGGCCCACAGATACGCAGTATTTT
CASSIGAGPTDTQYF
>TRBD2|TRBV19|TRBJ2-1|NA
TGTGCCAGTAGTATCCAATTTCTCTTAGCGGGGAGCTCCTACAATGAGCAGTTCTTC
CASSIQFLLAGSSYNEQFF
>NA|TRBV30|TRBJ1-2|NA
TGTGCCTGGAGCGAAGGGAATCGGGGTGGCTACACCTTC
CAWSEGNRGGYTF
>NA|TRBV5-6|TRBJ2-7|once
TGTGCCAGCAGCTTGTACAGCTCCTACGAGCAGTACTTC
CASSLYSSYEQYF
>TRBD1|TRBV6-5|TRBJ1-6|NA
TGTGCCAGCAGTTACACCACAGGGGGTGCACCCCTCCACTTT
CASSYTTGGAPLHF
>TRBD1|TRBV6-6|TRBJ2-5|NA
TGTGCCAGCAGTTCCGGGACAGGGGTTTCTGAGACCCAGTACTTC
CASSSGTGVSETQYF
>NA|TRBV27|TRBJ2-6|NA
TGTGCCAGCAGCCGTGGACAGAACTCTGGGGCCAACGTCCTGACTTTC
CASSRGQNSGANVLTF
>TRBD2|TRBV27|TRBJ2-5|once
TGTGCCAGCAGCTTTACCTTAGCGGGGGGCACGGGGACCCAGTACTTC
CASSFTLAGGTGTQYF
>NA|TRBV19|TRBJ1-1|NA
TGTGCCAGTAGTCATCCGGTTCGAATGACGAGGAGCACTGAAGCTTTCTTT
CASSHPVRMTRSTEAFF
>NA|TRBV5-1|TRBJ2-3|NA
TGCGCCAGCAGCTTGACCAGGGCAGAGGATACGCAGTATTTT
CASSLTRAEDTQYF
>NA|TRBV2|TRBJ2-3|once
TGTGCCAGCAGTGTAGGGGCTCTCGCTAGCACAGATACGCAGTATTTT
CASSVGALASTDTQYF
>TRBD1|TRBV19|TRBJ1-1|NA
TGTGCCAGTACCAGTACAGGGGGCCGAGGGAACACTGAAGCTTTCTTT
CASTSTGGRGNTEAFF
>TRBD1|TRBV18|TRBJ1-5|NA
TGTGCCAGCGGGACAGGGGCCAATCAGCCCCAGCATTTT
CASGTGANQPQHF